Sequencing of this T cell receptor beta chain was carried out in a study of T cells after yellow fever vaccination. Study outcomes and limitations: Post-booster samples contained most primary-vaccination clones (approximately 97% CD4, roughly 88% CD8). Researchers report a weaker secondary response that nonetheless peaked faster, day 5 versus 15.

Germline V gives CDR1 SGHDT, CDR2 YYEEEE. CDR3 size: 16 residues. Trimming pared 4 bases from V and 0 bases from J, leaving 14 bases between. This clonotype showed up just a few times. The target antigen is unknown. TCR cDNA, made by 5'RACE template switching, carried an added universal primer site and UMIs. TCRdb fed the 5' RACE reads into MiXCR, producing one record per CDR3 protein. This sample has over 250,000 distinct CDR3 sequences, with over 4% found just once. The rearrangement links TRBV5-6 to TRBJ2-1, with TRBD2 as a possible D gene (6 bases). Sample: PBMCs, taken 5 days after the yellow fever booster vaccination. The source of this sequence is a man in his late teens or twenties who received the YFV17D yellow fever vaccine. The CDR3 nucleotides are TGTGCCAGCAGCGTCCAGGGACTCGGCTCCTACAATGAGCAGTTCTTC. It yields the protein CASSVQGLGSYNEQFF.